This T cell receptor beta chain was captured by sequencing in a study of T cell responses to AZD1222 COVID-19 vaccine. The wider study: Some second doses came at about 4 weeks and others at about 12 weeks; these were pooled.

The study, taken as a whole, reports: Every sample of the repertoires postdated the peak T cell response. The number of AZD1222 recipients seropositive at baseline was only five or six.

This table comes from immunoSEQ multiplex PCR, and its TCRdb copy is limited to in-frame clones, with some not included. The table has approximately 120,000 clones, around 89% seen once; the top ten hold approximately 4.2%. V lost 6 bases, J lost 5 bases, and 18 bases lay in between. CDR3 size: 15 residues. Germline assignment: CDR1 SGHTA and CDR2 FQGNSA. Remarks on this clone: Its antigen is unidentified.

This clonotype was sampled from an adult in good health. The input for sequencing was peripheral blood, taken on day 0 of AZD1222 vaccination. The rearrangement uses TRBV7-2 and TRBJ2-3; D is perhaps TRBD2 (7 bases). The CDR3: CASSRGAGLLDTQYF. The DNA of the CDR3 is TGTGCCAGCAGTCGGGGGGCAGGGCTGTTAGATACGCAGTATTTT.